These 32 T cell receptor beta chains were all obtained from the same sample, sequenced in a study of T cell responses to AZD1222 COVID-19 vaccine. The assay was immunoSEQ multiplex PCR, and TCRdb's table has in-frame clones only and misses some. The table lists 150,000 to 200,000 clones, 70% to 90% of them singletons, with more than 0.4% in the top ten. Sequenced material: peripheral blood, taken on day 0 of AZD1222 vaccination. The source is an adult in good health.

The chain joins TRBV9 to TRBJ2-7; 8 positions agree with TRBD2. This CDR3 spans 15 amino acids. Per the germline V gene, CDR1 is SGDLS and CDR2 is YYNGEE. V dropped 4 bases and J dropped 0; count of bases not matched to a gene: 6. In DNA form, the CDR3 reads TGTGCCAGCAGCCCTCAGCGGGGGTTCTCCTACGAGCAGTACTTC. Its translation is CASSPQRGFSYEQYF.

The rearrangement links TRBV5-6 to TRBJ2-3; D call uncertain. Trimming took 5 bases from V and 7 from J, leaving 14 bases between them. Germline CDR1 and CDR2: SGHDT and YYEEEE. The CDR3 consists of 13 residues. CDR3 amino acids: CASSLFNGNTQYF. DNA for the CDR3: TGTGCCAGCAGTTTGTTCAACGGAAATACGCAGTATTTT.

This clone was observed a handful of times. The genes are TRBV27 and TRBJ2-3; D unresolved. Per the germline V gene, CDR1 is MNHEY and CDR2 is SMNVEV (reference sequence). Deletions cut 4 bases from V and 6 bases from J, with 26 bases between. The CDR3 consists of 18 residues. The CDR3 DNA follows: TGTGCCAGCAGTTCCCCGCTAGTACTAAGCCCACGGTGGGATACGCAGTATTTT. This sequence encodes CASSSPLVLSPRWDTQYF.

This chain links TRBV5-4 with TRBJ2-1, with D perhaps being TRBD1 or TRBD2 (7 bases each). The germline V gene has CDR1 SGHNT and CDR2 YYREEE (reference sequence). Trimming shortened V by 2 bases and J by 10 bases, and 13 bases separated the two germline ends. This CDR3 comprises 13 residues. The CDR3 DNA reads TGTGCCAGCAGCTTCGACAGGGAGGGAGAGCAGTTCTTC. Its translation is CASSFDREGEQFF.

On this clone itself: Its ends do not fully match the called genes, so a read error is possible. V usage is TRBV7-7 and J usage is TRBJ2-1; the match to TRBD1 covers 10 bases. The CDR3 is 15 amino acids. Germline assignment: CDR1 SSHAT and CDR2 FNYEAQ (reference sequence). The DNA of the CDR3 is TGTGCTAGCAGCCACGGGACAGGGGCCTACAATGAGCAGTTCTTC. Residues: CASSHGTGAYNEQFF.

The rearrangement links TRBV11-2 to TRBJ1-6, with 9 bases lining up with TRBD1. The junction had 12 bases not matched to a gene; V was cut back by 3 bases and J by 6 bases. The germline gives CDR1 SGHAT, CDR2 FQNNGV. CDR3 size: 18 residues. CDR3 sequence (DNA): TGTGCCAGCAGCTTGAGCCCAGCCGGGACAGGGTCTAATTCACCCCTCCACTTT. Residues: CASSLSPAGTGSNSPLHF.

The chain combines TRBV19 with TRBJ1-6; no firm D call. The germline CDR1 and CDR2 sequences are LNHDA and SQIVND (reference sequence). The CDR3 runs to 16 residues. Trimming took 6 bases from V and 0 from J, leaving 12 bases between them. This CDR3 reads CASSPLSGSYNSPLHF. In nucleotides, the CDR3 is TGTGCCAGTAGCCCTTTATCCGGCTCCTATAATTCACCCCTCCACTTT.

The chain recombines TRBV27 with TRBJ2-7, with D possibly TRBD2 on 5 matching bases. Germline CDR1 is MNHEY and CDR2 is SMNVEV (reference sequence). The CDR3 is 10 residues long. The V gene lost 7 bases and the J gene lost 7 bases, with 8 bases spanning the gap. The CDR3 DNA follows: TGTGCCAGCACGGGGTGGGAGCAGTACTTC. It yields the protein CASTGWEQYF.

This sequence joins TRBV19 and TRBJ1-4; D gene unclear. The V gene lost 7 bases and the J gene lost 0 bases, with 9 bases spanning the gap. The CDR3 is 14 residues long. Per germline, CDR1 LNHDA and CDR2 SQIVND (reference sequence). CDR3 amino acids: CASTPGATNEKLFF. The CDR3 coding sequence is TGTGCCAGTACCCCAGGAGCAACTAATGAAAAACTGTTTTTT.

The genes are TRBV9 and TRBJ1-2; D remains unclear. Trimming took 0 bases from V and 2 from J, leaving 8 bases between them. Germline assignment: CDR1 SGDLS and CDR2 YYNGEE. CDR3 length: 14 residues. CDR3 nucleotide sequence: TGTGCCAGCAGCGTAGGGCAGAAGAACTATGGCTACACCTTC. This sequence encodes CASSVGQKNYGYTF.

The chain joins TRBV7-3 to TRBJ1-1; unclear D gene. The germline V and J ends were trimmed by 5 bases and 7 bases, with 14 bases remaining between them. CDR1 is SGHTA and CDR2 is FQGTGA in the germline V gene. The CDR3 extends over 13 amino acids. The CDR3 is CASSLAVLGEAFF. The CDR3 DNA is TGTGCCAGCAGCCTCGCGGTACTGGGTGAAGCTTTCTTT.

The chain combines TRBV10-3 with TRBJ1-2; D perhaps matches TRBD1 (6 bases). CDR1 is ENHRY and CDR2 is SYGVKD in the germline V gene. The CDR3 runs to 12 residues. Trimming removed 7 bases from V and 6 bases from J, with 12 bases in between. The CDR3 DNA sequence: TGTGCCATCACCACAGGGTTCCATGGCTACACCTTC. Translated, it gives CAITTGFHGYTF.

The V call is TRBV5-8, the J call TRBJ1-3; possibly TRBD1 for D (5 bases). Trimming left V 4 bases short and J 4 bases short, with 15 bases between. This CDR3 spans 15 amino acids. Germline assignment: CDR1 SGHTS and CDR2 YDEGEE. The DNA for the CDR3 is TGTGCCAGCAGCGACGGGGACTACGAAGGAAACACCATATATTTT. It yields the protein CASSDGDYEGNTIYF.

The rearrangement joins TRBV2 to TRBJ1-6; a weak D match, TRBD1 (6 bases). The germline CDR1 and CDR2 sequences are SNHLY and FYNNEI. V lost 1 base, J lost 8 bases, and 12 bases lay in between. This CDR3 contains 15 residues. As DNA, the CDR3 is TGTGCCAGCAGTGAAGGGCAGGGGTTAGATTCACCCCTCCACTTT. It specifies CASSEGQGLDSPLHF. The full variable domain, in which reference TRBV2 and TRBJ1-6 provide the parts outside the CDR3, is EPEVTQTPSHQVTQMGQEVILRCVPISNHLYFYWYRQILGQKVEFLVSFYNNEISEKSEIFDDQFSVERPDGSNFTLKIRSTKLEDSAMYFCASSEGQGLDSPLHFGNGTRLTVT.

The CDR3 loop is CAWSARGSGNTIYF. Here the CDR3 DNA reads TGTGCCTGGAGTGCACGGGGCTCTGGAAACACCATATATTTT. The rearrangement links TRBV30 to TRBJ1-3, with unresolved D. Per the germline V gene, CDR1 is GTSNPN and CDR2 is SVGIG (reference sequence). Trimming took off 1 base at V and 0 bases at J, with 7 bases between the two ends. The CDR3 consists of 14 residues.

This chain uses TRBV9 with TRBJ2-5; a possible D gene is TRBD1 (5 bases). V was shortened by 3 bases and J by 3 bases, with 9 bases between the two germline ends. The CDR3 consists of 13 residues. Germline CDR1 reads SGDLS; CDR2 reads YYNGEE. CDR3 nucleotide sequence: TGTGCCAGCAGCGCAAACAGGAAAGAGACCCAGTACTTC. It codes for CASSANRKETQYF.

This chain joins TRBV5-4 and TRBJ2-7; D is undetermined. The V and J ends lost 0 bases and 4 bases respectively, with 11 bases between them. The CDR3 runs 14 residues. Germline loops: CDR1 SGHNT, CDR2 YYREEE (reference sequence). The CDR3 reads CASSLGVLGYEQYF. CDR3 nucleotide sequence: TGTGCCAGCAGCTTGGGGGTTCTGGGTTACGAGCAGTACTTC.

The J gene is TRBJ2-2, the V gene TRBV9; D perhaps matches TRBD2 (5 bases). Germline CDR1 reads SGDLS; CDR2 reads YYNGEE. V gave up 0 bases and J gave up 4 bases, with 7 bases separating them. The CDR3 extends over 14 amino acids. For the CDR3, the DNA is TGTGCCAGCAGCGTAGGAGGACTCACCGGGGAGCTGTTTTTT. Its translation is CASSVGGLTGELFF.

This chain uses TRBV6-1 with TRBJ1-2; 10 nucleotides agree with TRBD1. V gave up 2 bases and J gave up 12 bases; unmatched junction bases: 12. The germline CDR1 and CDR2 sequences are MNHNS and SASEGT. The CDR3 is 15 residues long. The CDR3 DNA follows: TGTGCCAGCAGTGAACCTCCGACAGGGGGCGCGAAAAACACCTTC. This gives the protein CASSEPPTGGAKNTF.

The genes are TRBV5-1 and TRBJ2-7; maybe TRBD1 (6 bases). This CDR3 has 12 residues. The V end lost 6 bases, the J end lost 4 bases, and 11 bases lay between the germline ends. CDR1 SGHRS and CDR2 YFSETQ come from the germline V gene. CDR3 DNA sequence: TGCGCCAGCACCGGACAGAGATACGAGCAGTACTTC. Protein: CASTGQRYEQYF.

J is TRBJ1-5 and V is TRBV10-3; no clear D. The CDR3 is made up of 13 amino acids. CDR1 and CDR2 (germline): ENHRY, SYGVKD. V gave up 3 bases and J gave up 4 bases, with 7 bases separating them. CDR3 amino acids: CAISEGPNQPQHF. CDR3 nucleotides: TGTGCCATCAGTGAAGGCCCGAATCAGCCCCAGCATTTT.

The CDR3 DNA sequence: TGTGCCAGCAGTGGGGCGGGAGGGGAGCAGTACTTC. The encoded protein is CASSGAGGEQYF. The chain links TRBV2 to TRBJ2-7; TRBD2 aligns across 9 bases. The CDR3 consists of 12 residues. The V and J ends lost 4 bases and 7 bases, in that order; junction bases with no gene match: 2. Germline V gene sequence: CDR1 SNHLY, CDR2 FYNNEI.

The chain couples TRBV9 to TRBJ1-2; D might be TRBD1 (5 bases). The CDR3 covers 15 residues. Trimming removed 0 bases at V and 2 bases at J, with 11 bases between. The germline V gene has CDR1 SGDLS and CDR2 YYNGEE. The CDR3 sequence is CASSVGQRNNYGYTF. The CDR3 DNA follows: TGTGCCAGCAGCGTAGGACAGCGGAACAACTATGGCTACACCTTC.

This chain uses TRBV6-5 with TRBJ1-2; TRBD1 is a possible D gene (6 bases). V was trimmed by 8 bases and J by 10 bases, leaving 14 bases between them. This CDR3 is 11 amino acids long. Germline V CDR1 and CDR2: MNHEY, SVGAGI. The CDR3 protein is CASRRTGSYTF. DNA for the CDR3: TGTGCCAGCCGTCGTACAGGGTCCTACACCTTC.

The chain is built from TRBV28 and TRBJ2-2, with 9 positions matching TRBD1. The CDR3 has 14 amino acids. The germline V gene has CDR1 MDHEN and CDR2 SYDVKM. The trim removed 5 bases at V and 7 bases at J, leaving 5 bases unmatched. The CDR3 sequence is CASSTGGGNGELFF. The CDR3 DNA reads as TGTGCCAGCAGTACAGGGGGCGGTAACGGGGAGCTGTTTTTT.

This clone showed up just once. V is TRBV19 and J is TRBJ2-3; 7 nucleotides align to TRBD2. Germline V gives CDR1 LNHDA, CDR2 SQIVND (reference sequence). V trimming: 5 bases; J trimming: 0 bases; junction bases outside the gene matches: 5. This CDR3 has 15 residues. The CDR3 spells CASSSPSGSTDTQYF. Here the CDR3 DNA reads TGTGCCAGTAGTTCTCCTAGCGGTAGCACAGATACGCAGTATTTT.

This clone was observed a single time. The CDR3 protein is CASSSRLAGDSYNEQFF. CDR3 DNA: TGTGCCAGCAGCTCCCGACTAGCGGGGGATTCCTACAATGAGCAGTTCTTC. The chain has TRBV7-2 and TRBJ2-1, with 12 bases lining up with TRBD2. This CDR3 comprises 17 residues. V was pared by 4 bases and J by 1 base, with 5 bases of the junction left unmatched. In germline, CDR1 is SGHTA, CDR2 FQGNSA.

The CDR3 coding sequence is TGTGCCAGCAGCCGTGGACAGGGGGCGGGCTATGGCTACACCTTC. It specifies CASSRGQGAGYGYTF. V usage is TRBV14 and J usage is TRBJ1-2; the match to TRBD1 covers 11 bases. Unmatched junction bases numbered 5, after V lost 4 bases and J lost 4 bases. CDR3 length: 15 residues. The germline CDR1 and CDR2 sequences are SGHDN and FVKESK.

The chain recombines TRBV11-3 with TRBJ2-5; TRBD1 matches 8 bases. The CDR3 is 14 amino acids. V shed 5 bases and J 5 bases; nucleotides not matched to a gene: 7. Germline assignment: CDR1 SGHNT and CDR2 YENEEA. For the CDR3, the DNA is TGTGCCAGCAGCCAGACAGGGGTCGGCGAGACCCAGTACTTC. Protein product: CASSQTGVGETQYF. The full variable domain, completed using reference TRBV11-3 and TRBJ2-5, is EAGVVQSPRYKIIEKKQPVAFWCNPISGHNTLYWYLQNLGQGPELLIRYENEEAVDDSQLPKDRFSAERLKGVDSTLKIQPAELGDSAVYLCASSQTGVGETQYFGPGTRLLVL.

The chain recombines TRBV5-1 with TRBJ2-1; D remains ambiguous. Germline V gene sequence: CDR1 SGHRS, CDR2 YFSETQ. V was pared by 0 bases and J by 3 bases, with 7 bases between. This CDR3 spans 14 amino acids. This CDR3 reads CASSLGSHYNEQFF. CDR3 bases: TGCGCCAGCAGCTTGGGGTCCCACTACAATGAGCAGTTCTTC.

The chain combines TRBV19 with TRBJ1-1; D uncertain. Trimming left V 1 base short and J 0 bases short, with 6 bases between. CDR1 LNHDA and CDR2 SQIVND come from the germline V gene (reference sequence). This CDR3 region has 14 residues. In DNA, the CDR3 is TGTGCCAGTAGTATAGTCGGATTGAACACTGAAGCTTTCTTT. It yields the protein CASSIVGLNTEAFF. The full variable domain, completed using reference TRBV19 and TRBJ1-1, is DGGITQSPKYLFRKEGQNVTLSCEQNLNHDAMYWYRQDPGQGLRLIYYSQIVNDFQKGDIAEGYSVSREKKESFPLTVTSAQKNPTAFYLCASSIVGLNTEAFFGQGTRLTVV.

The V and J genes are TRBV4-1 and TRBJ2-3; the D gene is possibly TRBD1 (8 bases). The CDR3 totals 19 residues. The V gene lost 1 base and the J gene lost 2 bases, with 22 bases spanning the gap. In germline, CDR1 is MGHRA, CDR2 YSYEKL. CDR3 DNA: TGCGCCAGCAGCCAAGGCCCCCCCGGACAGGGAGGGAACACAGATACGCAGTATTTT. It yields the protein CASSQGPPGQGGNTDTQYF.